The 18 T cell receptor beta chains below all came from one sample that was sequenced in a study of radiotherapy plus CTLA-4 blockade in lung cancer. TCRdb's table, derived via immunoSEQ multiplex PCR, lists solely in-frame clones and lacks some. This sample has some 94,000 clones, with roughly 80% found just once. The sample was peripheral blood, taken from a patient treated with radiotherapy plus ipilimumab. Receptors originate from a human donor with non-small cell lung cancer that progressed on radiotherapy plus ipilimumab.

CDR3 protein: CSVDSGRADNEQFF. CDR3 sequence (DNA): TGCAGCGTCGATAGCGGGAGGGCCGATAATGAGCAGTTCTTC. The rearrangement joins TRBV29-1 to TRBJ2-1; 11 bases align to TRBD2. In germline, CDR1 is SQVTM, CDR2 ANQGSEA. V lost 6 bases to trimming and J lost 7 bases; unmatched junction nucleotides: 8. The CDR3 is 14 amino acids.

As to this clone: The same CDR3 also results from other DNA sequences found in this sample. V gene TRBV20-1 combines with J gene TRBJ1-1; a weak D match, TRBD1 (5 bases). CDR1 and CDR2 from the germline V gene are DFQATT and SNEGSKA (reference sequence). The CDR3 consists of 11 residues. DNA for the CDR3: TGCAGCGGGACGGTGAACACTGAAGCTTTCTTT. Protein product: CSGTVNTEAFF.

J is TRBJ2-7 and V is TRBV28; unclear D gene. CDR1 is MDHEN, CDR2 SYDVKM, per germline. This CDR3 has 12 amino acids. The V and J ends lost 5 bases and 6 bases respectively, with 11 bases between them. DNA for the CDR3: TGTGCCAGCAGTCCTTCTGCCCTCGAGCAGTACTTC. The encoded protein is CASSPSALEQYF.

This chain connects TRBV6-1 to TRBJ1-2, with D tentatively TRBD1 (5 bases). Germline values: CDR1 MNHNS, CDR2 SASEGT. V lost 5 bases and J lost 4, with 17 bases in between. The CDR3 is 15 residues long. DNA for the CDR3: TGTGCCAGCAGTTTCCCCCCGGAGGGGACCTATGGCTACACCTTC. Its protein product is CASSFPPEGTYGYTF.

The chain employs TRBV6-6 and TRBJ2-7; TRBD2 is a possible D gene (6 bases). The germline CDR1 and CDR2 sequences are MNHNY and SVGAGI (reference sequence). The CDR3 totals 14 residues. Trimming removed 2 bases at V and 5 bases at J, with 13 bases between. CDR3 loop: CASSYRRALDEQYF. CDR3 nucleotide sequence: TGTGCCAGCAGTTACCGGAGGGCCCTAGACGAGCAGTACTTC.

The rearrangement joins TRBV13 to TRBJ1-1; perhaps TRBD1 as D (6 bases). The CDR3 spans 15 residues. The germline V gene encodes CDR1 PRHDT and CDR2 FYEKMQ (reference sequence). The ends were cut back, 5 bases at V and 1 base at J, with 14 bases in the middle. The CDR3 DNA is TGTGCCAGCAGCGTATCAGGGGCTACGAACACTGAAGCTTTCTTT. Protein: CASSVSGATNTEAFF.

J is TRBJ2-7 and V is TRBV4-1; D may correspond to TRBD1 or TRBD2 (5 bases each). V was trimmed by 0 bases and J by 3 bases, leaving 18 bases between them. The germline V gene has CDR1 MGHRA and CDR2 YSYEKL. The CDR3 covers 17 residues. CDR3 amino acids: CASSQDLARPGGYEQYF. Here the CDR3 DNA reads TGCGCCAGCAGCCAAGATTTAGCGAGGCCTGGGGGCTACGAGCAGTACTTC.

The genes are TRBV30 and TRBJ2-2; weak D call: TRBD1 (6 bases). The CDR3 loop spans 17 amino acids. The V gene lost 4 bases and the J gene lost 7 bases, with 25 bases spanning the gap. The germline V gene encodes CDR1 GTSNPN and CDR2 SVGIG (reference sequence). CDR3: CAWKARSGQFELGELFF. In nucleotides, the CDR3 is TGTGCCTGGAAGGCCAGATCTGGACAGTTCGAACTCGGGGAGCTGTTTTTT. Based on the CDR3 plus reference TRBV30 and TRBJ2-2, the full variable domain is SQTIHQWPATLVQPVGSPLSLECTVEGTSNPNLYWYRQAAGRGLQLLFYSVGIGQISSEVPQNLSASRPQDRQFILSSKKLLLSDSGFYLCAWKARSGQFELGELFFGEGSRLTVL.

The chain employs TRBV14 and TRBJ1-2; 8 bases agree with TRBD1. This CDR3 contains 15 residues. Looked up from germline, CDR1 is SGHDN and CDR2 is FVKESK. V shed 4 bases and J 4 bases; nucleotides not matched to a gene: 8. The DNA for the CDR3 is TGTGCCAGCAGCCCACATGGACAGGGACTCTATGGCTACACCTTC. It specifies CASSPHGQGLYGYTF.

The CDR3 nucleotides are TGTGCCAGCAGCTTAGCGCACCAGCGGGCGGTCTATGAGCAGTTCTTC. It encodes CASSLAHQRAVYEQFF. The genes are TRBV7-9 and TRBJ2-1; tentative D call: TRBD2 (6 bases). Germline V gene lookup returns CDR1 SEHNR and CDR2 FQNEAQ (reference sequence). V lost 0 bases and J 8 bases, leaving 17 bases between the germline ends. The CDR3 totals 16 residues.

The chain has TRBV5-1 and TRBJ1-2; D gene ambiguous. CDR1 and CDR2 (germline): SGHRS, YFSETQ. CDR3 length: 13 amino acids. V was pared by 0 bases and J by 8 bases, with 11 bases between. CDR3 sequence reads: CASSLEGSRGYTF. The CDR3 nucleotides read TGCGCCAGCAGCTTGGAAGGGTCTAGGGGCTACACCTTC.

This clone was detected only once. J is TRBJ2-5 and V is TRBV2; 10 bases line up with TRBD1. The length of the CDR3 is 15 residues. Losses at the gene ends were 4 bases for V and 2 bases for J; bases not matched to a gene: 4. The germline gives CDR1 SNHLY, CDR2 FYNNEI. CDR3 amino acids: CASSAGTGVQETQYF. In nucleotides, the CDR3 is TGTGCCAGCAGTGCCGGGACAGGGGTTCAAGAGACCCAGTACTTC.

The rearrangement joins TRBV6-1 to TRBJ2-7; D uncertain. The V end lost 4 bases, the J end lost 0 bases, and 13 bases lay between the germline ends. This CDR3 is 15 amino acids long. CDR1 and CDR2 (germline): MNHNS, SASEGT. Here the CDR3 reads CASSAPVGPSYEQYF. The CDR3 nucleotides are TGTGCCAGCAGTGCACCTGTCGGCCCCTCCTACGAGCAGTACTTC.

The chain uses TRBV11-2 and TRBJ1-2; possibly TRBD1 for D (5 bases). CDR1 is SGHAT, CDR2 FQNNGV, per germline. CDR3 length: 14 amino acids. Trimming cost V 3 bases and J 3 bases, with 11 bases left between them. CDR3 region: CASSLARADYGYTF. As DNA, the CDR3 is TGTGCCAGCAGCTTGGCCAGGGCTGACTATGGCTACACCTTC.

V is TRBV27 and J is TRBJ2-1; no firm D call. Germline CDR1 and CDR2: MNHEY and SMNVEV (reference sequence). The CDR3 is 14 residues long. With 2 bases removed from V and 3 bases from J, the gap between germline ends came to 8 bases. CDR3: CASSLMGNYNEQFF. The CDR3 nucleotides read TGTGCCAGCAGTTTAATGGGAAACTACAATGAGCAGTTCTTC.

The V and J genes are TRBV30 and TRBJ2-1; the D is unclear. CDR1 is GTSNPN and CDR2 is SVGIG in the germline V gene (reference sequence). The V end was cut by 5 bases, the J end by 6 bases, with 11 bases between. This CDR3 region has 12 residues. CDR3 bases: TGTGCCTGGTCCCGGACGGGCAATGAGCAGTTCTTC. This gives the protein CAWSRTGNEQFF.

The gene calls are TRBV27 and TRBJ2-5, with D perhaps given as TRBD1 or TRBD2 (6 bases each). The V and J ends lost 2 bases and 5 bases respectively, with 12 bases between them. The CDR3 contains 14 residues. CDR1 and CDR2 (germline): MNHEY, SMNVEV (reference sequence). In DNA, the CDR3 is TGTGCCAGCAGTTTACCGGGGGCCGGTGAGACCCAGTACTTC. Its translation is CASSLPGAGETQYF.

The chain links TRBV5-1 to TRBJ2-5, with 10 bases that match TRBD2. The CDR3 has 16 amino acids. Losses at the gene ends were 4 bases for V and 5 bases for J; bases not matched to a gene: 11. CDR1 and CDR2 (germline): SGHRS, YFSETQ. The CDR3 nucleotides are TGCGCCAGCAGCCTCGAGCTAGCGGGAGAATGGGAGACCCAGTACTTC. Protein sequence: CASSLELAGEWETQYF.